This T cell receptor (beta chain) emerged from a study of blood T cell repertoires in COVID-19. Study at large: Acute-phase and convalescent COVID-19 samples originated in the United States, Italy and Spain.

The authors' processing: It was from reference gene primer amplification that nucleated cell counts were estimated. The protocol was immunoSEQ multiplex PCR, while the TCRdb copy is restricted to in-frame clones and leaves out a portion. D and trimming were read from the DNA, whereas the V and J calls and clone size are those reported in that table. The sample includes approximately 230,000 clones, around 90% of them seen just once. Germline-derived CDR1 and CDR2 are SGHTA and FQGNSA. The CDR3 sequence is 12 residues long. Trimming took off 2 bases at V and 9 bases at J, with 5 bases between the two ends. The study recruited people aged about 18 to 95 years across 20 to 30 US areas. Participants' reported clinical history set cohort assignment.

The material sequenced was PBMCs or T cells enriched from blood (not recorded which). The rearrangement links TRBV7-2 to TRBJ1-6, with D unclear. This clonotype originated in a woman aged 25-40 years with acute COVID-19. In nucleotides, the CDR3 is TGTGCCAGCAGCTTACAGTTTTCACCCCTCCACTTT. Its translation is CASSLQFSPLHF. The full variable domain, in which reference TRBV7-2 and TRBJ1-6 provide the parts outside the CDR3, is GAGVSQSPSNKVTEKGKDVELRCDPISGHTALYWYRQSLGQGLEFLIYFQGNSAPDKSGLPSDRFSAERTGGSVSTLTIQRTQQEDSAVYLCASSLQFSPLHFGNGTRLTVT.